These 17 T cell receptor beta chains were sequenced from one sample in a study of PD-1 blockade in classical Hodgkin lymphoma. This table comes from immunoSEQ multiplex PCR, and its TCRdb copy is limited to in-frame clones, with some not included. The sample carries about 110,000 clones, nearly 90% recorded once. After autologous stem cell transplantation all patients relapsed, and prior brentuximab vedotin exposure differed between cohorts. The sample was peripheral blood mononuclear cells (PBMCs), taken before the second cycle of nivolumab. The origin of the receptors is a human donor with classical Hodgkin lymphoma.

The chain couples TRBV5-4 to TRBJ2-7; D could derive from TRBD1 or TRBD2 (5 bases each). CDR1 and CDR2 (germline): SGHNT, YYREEE (reference sequence). Trimming cost V 0 bases and J 2 bases, with 12 bases left between them. This CDR3 is 15 amino acids long. CDR3 sequence: CASSLGGASAYEQYF. CDR3 DNA sequence: TGTGCCAGCAGCTTGGGAGGGGCCTCAGCCTACGAGCAGTACTTC.

The chain recombines TRBV4-2 with TRBJ2-5, with TRBD2 as a possible D gene (5 bases). CDR1 LGHNA and CDR2 YNFKEQ come from the germline V gene. The CDR3 runs 13 residues. Trimming left V 0 bases short and J 5 bases short, with 7 bases between. The CDR3 spells CASSQDGGETQYF. In nucleotides, the CDR3 is TGTGCCAGCAGCCAAGACGGCGGGGAGACCCAGTACTTC.

The chain recombines TRBV2 with TRBJ2-7; TRBD2 matches at 11 bases. J was trimmed by 3 bases and V by 4 bases; bases with no gene match: 5. Germline-derived CDR1 and CDR2 are SNHLY and FYNNEI. This CDR3 is built from 15 residues. CDR3 sequence (DNA): TGTGCCAGCAGTGGTCGACTAGCGGGACTCTACGAGCAGTACTTC. This translates into CASSGRLAGLYEQYF.

V usage is TRBV6-5 and J usage is TRBJ2-7, with 10 nucleotides matching TRBD2. This CDR3 contains 16 residues. Germline-derived CDR1 and CDR2 are MNHEY and SVGAGI. The ends lost 2 bases at V and 4 bases at J; junction bases unmatched: 8. The CDR3 protein is CASSYVSSGGGYEQYF. The CDR3 DNA sequence: TGTGCCAGCAGTTACGTCTCTAGCGGGGGCGGTTACGAGCAGTACTTC.

The chain has TRBV7-2 and TRBJ2-1, with D tentatively TRBD1 or TRBD2 (7 bases each). Trimming removed 8 bases at V and 2 bases at J, with 10 bases between. The CDR3 has 13 amino acids. The germline V gene encodes CDR1 SGHTA and CDR2 FQGNSA. Here the CDR3 DNA reads TGTGCCAGCTCAGGGGGGGCCTACAATGAGCAGTTCTTC. Residues: CASSGGAYNEQFF.

V gene TRBV19 combines with J gene TRBJ2-1; D possibly corresponds to TRBD2 (6 bases). V gave up 6 bases and J gave up 3 bases, with 21 bases separating them. The CDR3 is 17 residues long. Germline-derived CDR1 and CDR2 are LNHDA and SQIVND (reference sequence). The CDR3 nucleotides are TGTGCCAGTAGGAGTTCGGAGGGACGAGCGGGCTACAATGAGCAGTTCTTC. It yields the protein CASRSSEGRAGYNEQFF.

This chain joins TRBV7-2 and TRBJ1-1, with 7 bases matching TRBD1. The length of the CDR3 is 13 residues. Germline assignment: CDR1 SGHTA and CDR2 FQGNSA. The V segment lost 5 bases and the J segment 8 bases; nucleotides outside the gene matches: 8. For the CDR3, the DNA is TGTGCCAGCAGCCGTTTACTGACAGGGGAAGCTTTCTTT. Its protein is CASSRLLTGEAFF.

The sample holds a few counts of this clone. The chain's CDR3 is CASSLTITGFNEKLFF. CDR3 in DNA: TGTGCCAGCAGCTTAACAATAACCGGTTTTAATGAAAAACTGTTTTTT. The chain couples TRBV11-2 to TRBJ1-4; D gene ambiguous. V was shortened by 2 bases and J by 4 bases, with 14 bases between the two germline ends. This CDR3 comprises 16 residues. In germline, CDR1 is SGHAT, CDR2 FQNNGV.

The chain is built from TRBV2 and TRBJ2-1; D remains unclear. The CDR3 sequence is 11 residues long. With 6 bases removed from V and 4 bases from J, the gap between germline ends came to 4 bases. Germline CDR1 SNHLY, CDR2 FYNNEI. CDR3 sequence reads: CASREYNEQFF. The CDR3, as DNA: TGTGCCAGCAGAGAGTACAATGAGCAGTTCTTC. The complete variable domain, with remaining parts taken from reference TRBV2 and TRBJ2-1, reads EPEVTQTPSHQVTQMGQEVILRCVPISNHLYFYWYRQILGQKVEFLVSFYNNEISEKSEIFDDQFSVERPDGSNFTLKIRSTKLEDSAMYFCASREYNEQFFGPGTRLTVL.

This clone was recorded only once. V and J are TRBV18 and TRBJ1-3; maybe TRBD1 (6 bases). Trimming took 4 bases from V and 5 from J, leaving 15 bases between them. This CDR3 comprises 15 residues. The germline V gene encodes CDR1 KGHSH and CDR2 LQKENI. The chain's CDR3 is CASSQSRGGRNTIYF. The CDR3 nucleotides read TGTGCCAGCTCACAATCCCGTGGGGGCCGAAACACCATATATTTT.

In its sample, this clone was seen once. The rearrangement links TRBV5-8 to TRBJ1-2, with a possible D match to TRBD1 (5 bases). Between the trimmed V and J ends, which lost 6 bases and 1 base, there was a span of 16 bases. The CDR3 has 15 amino acids. Germline V gives CDR1 SGHTS, CDR2 YDEGEE. CDR3: CASTPTRVRNYGYTF. The CDR3 DNA sequence: TGTGCCAGCACCCCTACCAGGGTTCGTAACTATGGCTACACCTTC.

The chain joins TRBV28 to TRBJ2-3; 11 positions match TRBD2. CDR1 is MDHEN and CDR2 is SYDVKM in the germline V gene. The ends lost 10 bases at V and 2 bases at J; junction bases unmatched: 11. The CDR3 covers 16 residues. CDR3 loop: CATKYLTSGATDTQYF. The CDR3 nucleotides are TGTGCCACCAAGTACCTGACTAGCGGGGCCACAGATACGCAGTATTTT. The full variable domain, rest sourced from reference TRBV28 and TRBJ2-3, is DVKVTQSSRYLVKRTGEKVFLECVQDMDHENMFWYRQDPGLGLRLIYFSYDVKMKEKGDIPEGYSVSREKKERFSLILESASTNQTSMYLCATKYLTSGATDTQYFGPGTRLTVL.

The V call is TRBV4-1, the J call TRBJ1-1; the D is unclear. V gave up 0 bases and J gave up 0 bases, with 5 bases separating them. The CDR3 extends over 14 amino acids. The germline gives CDR1 MGHRA, CDR2 YSYEKL. The CDR3: CASSQDRMNTEAFF. The CDR3 DNA sequence: TGCGCCAGCAGCCAAGATCGGATGAACACTGAAGCTTTCTTT.

This sequence joins TRBV7-2 and TRBJ2-1, with D hard to call. Looked up from germline, CDR1 is SGHTA and CDR2 is FQGNSA. This CDR3 comprises 14 residues. V was clipped by 10 bases and J by 2 bases, with 15 bases between them. The CDR3 nucleotides are TGTGCCAACCAACCTCTCCCAGCCTACAATGAGCAGTTCTTC. It specifies CANQPLPAYNEQFF.

The chain employs TRBV28 and TRBJ2-6; 14 bases agree with TRBD2. V shed 6 bases and J 1 base; nucleotides not matched to a gene: 8. Germline loops: CDR1 MDHEN, CDR2 SYDVKM. The CDR3 is 19 residues long. CDR3 DNA: TGTGCCAGCAGCCCGAGGACTAGCGGGAGGAGGTCTGGGGCCAACGTCCTGACTTTC. This encodes CASSPRTSGRRSGANVLTF. The full variable domain, rest sourced from reference TRBV28 and TRBJ2-6, is DVKVTQSSRYLVKRTGEKVFLECVQDMDHENMFWYRQDPGLGLRLIYFSYDVKMKEKGDIPEGYSVSREKKERFSLILESASTNQTSMYLCASSPRTSGRRSGANVLTFGAGSRLTVL.

The chain recombines TRBV2 with TRBJ1-5; D unclear. Trimming stripped 3 bases from V and 4 bases from J, with 13 bases between. Germline assignment: CDR1 SNHLY and CDR2 FYNNEI. The CDR3 is 15 residues long. CDR3 nucleotides: TGTGCCAGCAGTGAGTTGGGCCAGCGTAATCAGCCCCAGCATTTT. It specifies CASSELGQRNQPQHF.

V and J are TRBV6-5 and TRBJ2-7; D might be TRBD1 or TRBD2, each matching 5 bases. In germline, CDR1 is MNHEY, CDR2 SVGAGI. V lost 0 bases and J lost 4, with 13 bases in between. The CDR3 contains 15 residues. This chain's CDR3 is CASSYSPGPDYEQYF. The CDR3 bases are TGTGCCAGCAGTTACTCGCCGGGGCCTGATTACGAGCAGTACTTC.